These 13 T cell receptor beta chains originate from one sample sequenced in a study of Ad26.COV2.S vaccination and SARS-CoV-2 variants. Treatment described: around 19 received Ad26.COV2.S at low or high dose, single or two shots; several received placebo; per-sample allocation not given. The investigators took samples on day 63 after the first vaccine or placebo injection. This table comes from immunoSEQ multiplex PCR, and its TCRdb copy is limited to in-frame clones, with some not included. The sample contains more than 300,000 clones, 86% of which appear only once. The input for sequencing was peripheral blood, taken in a trial of Ad26.COV2.S vaccine versus placebo. Every receptor here comes from a person between 18 and 65 years old who received the Ad26.COV2.S COVID-19 vaccine or a placebo.

This clone occurred once. The chain joins TRBV19 to TRBJ1-5; no clear D gene. V gave up 3 bases and J gave up 5 bases, with 17 bases separating them. The CDR3 covers 16 residues. CDR1 and CDR2 from the germline V gene are LNHDA and SQIVND (reference sequence). CDR3 loop: CASSIHWTETYQPQHF. CDR3 sequence (DNA): TGTGCCAGTAGTATCCATTGGACCGAAACCTATCAGCCCCAGCATTTT.

The V gene is TRBV5-4, the J gene TRBJ2-1, with TRBD1 identical over 8 bases. Germline lookup yields CDR1 SGHNT and CDR2 YYREEE (reference sequence). The V gene end was trimmed by 4 bases and the J gene end by 12 bases; junction bases not matched to a gene: 9. CDR3 length: 13 amino acids. In nucleotides, the CDR3 is TGTGCCAGCAGCAACACAGACAGGGGAGTGCAGTTCTTC. Translating gives CASSNTDRGVQFF.

The rearrangement uses TRBV4-3 and TRBJ1-2, with D uncertain. CDR3 length: 17 residues. The germline V gene encodes CDR1 LGHNA and CDR2 YSLEER. The V end was cut by 0 bases, the J end by 1 base, with 15 bases between. CDR3 amino acids: CASSQEVRSKLNYGYTF. The CDR3 DNA is TGCGCCAGCAGCCAAGAAGTACGCTCTAAACTTAACTATGGCTACACCTTC.

V gene TRBV5-4 combines with J gene TRBJ2-7; D might be TRBD2 (7 bases). The CDR3 extends over 15 amino acids. V lost 3 bases, J lost 5 bases, and 18 bases lay in between. Germline lookup yields CDR1 SGHNT and CDR2 YYREEE (reference sequence). The CDR3 coding sequence is TGTGCCAGCAGCTGGTGGACAGCGGGAATCAACGAGCAGTACTTC. This encodes CASSWWTAGINEQYF.

The chain uses TRBV4-3 and TRBJ1-1; D gene unclear. The CDR3 spans 14 residues. Per the germline V gene, CDR1 is LGHNA and CDR2 is YSLEER. Trimming took off 0 bases at V and 4 bases at J, with 9 bases between the two ends. The CDR3 protein is CASSQDWGGTEAFF. As DNA, the CDR3 is TGCGCCAGCAGCCAAGACTGGGGAGGCACTGAAGCTTTCTTT.

The chain has TRBV29-1 and TRBJ2-2; 12 bases map to TRBD1. Germline V CDR1 and CDR2: SQVTM, ANQGSEA. The CDR3 loop spans 15 amino acids. Unmatched junction bases numbered 4, after V lost 4 bases and J lost 4 bases. CDR3 sequence: CSVGDRGLGTGELFF. CDR3 nucleotide sequence: TGCAGCGTTGGGGACAGGGGGCTTGGCACCGGGGAGCTGTTTTTT.

The chain combines TRBV28 with TRBJ2-7; 8 nucleotides line up with TRBD2. After removal of 5 bases from V and 1 base from J, the junction contained 4 bases not matched to a gene. CDR1 and CDR2 (germline): MDHEN, SYDVKM. This CDR3 is 14 amino acids long. In DNA, the CDR3 is TGTGCCAGCAGTCCGCGCGGGAGGTCCTACGAGCAGTACTTC. It specifies CASSPRGRSYEQYF.

This chain uses TRBV6-2 or TRBV6-3 with TRBJ2-1, with D tentatively TRBD1 (6 bases). The CDR3 consists of 14 residues. CDR1 MNHEY and CDR2 SVGEGT come from the germline V gene. Trimming pared 1 base from V and 7 bases from J, leaving 11 bases between. The CDR3, as DNA: TGTGCCAGCAGTTACTATCACAGGGCGAATGAGCAGTTCTTC. Its translation: CASSYYHRANEQFF.

This CDR3 is CASSIEKGEGREQYF. The CDR3 nucleotides are TGTGCCAGTAGTATAGAAAAGGGGGAAGGGCGCGAGCAGTACTTC. The chain uses TRBV19 and TRBJ2-7; tentative D call: TRBD1 (6 bases). The germline V and J ends were trimmed by 0 bases and 6 bases, with 15 bases remaining between them. This CDR3 is built from 15 residues. The germline gives CDR1 LNHDA, CDR2 SQIVND (reference sequence).

The rearrangement uses TRBV19 and TRBJ2-1; 12 bases align to TRBD2. CDR1 and CDR2 (germline): LNHDA, SQIVND (reference sequence). Losses at the gene ends were 5 bases for V and 6 bases for J; bases not matched to a gene: 2. The CDR3 extends over 14 amino acids. CDR3: CASSLAGGANEQFF. CDR3 nucleotides: TGTGCCAGTAGTCTAGCGGGAGGGGCCAATGAGCAGTTCTTC.

The chain employs TRBV18 and TRBJ1-6, with D perhaps TRBD1 (6 bases). This CDR3 has 14 amino acids. Germline CDR1 reads KGHSH; CDR2 reads LQKENI. V was trimmed by 2 bases and J by 6 bases, leaving 8 bases between them. DNA of the CDR3: TGTGCCAGCTCACCAGACAGGAGTAATTCACCCCTCCACTTT. Protein sequence: CASSPDRSNSPLHF. Complete variable domain (other parts from reference TRBV18 and TRBJ1-6): NAGVMQNPRHLVRRRGQEARLRCSPMKGHSHVYWYRQLPEEGLKFMVYLQKENIIDESGMPKERFSAEFPKEGPSILRIQQVVRGDSAAYFCASSPDRSNSPLHFGNGTRLTVT.

The chain carries TRBV7-9 and TRBJ2-7; D call uncertain. Germline assignment: CDR1 SEHNR and CDR2 FQNEAQ (reference sequence). V lost 4 bases to trimming and J lost 5 bases, with 21 bases between them. This CDR3 spans 16 amino acids. The CDR3 protein is CASSSPQAGTKDEQYF. CDR3 bases: TGTGCCAGCAGCTCCCCGCAGGCAGGAACAAAAGACGAGCAGTACTTC.

This clone was seen a single time. The chain is built from TRBV19 and TRBJ2-7; 14 nucleotides align to TRBD2. In germline, CDR1 is LNHDA, CDR2 SQIVND (reference sequence). CDR3 length equals 15 residues. V lost 5 bases to trimming and J lost 3 bases; unmatched junction nucleotides: 3. The CDR3 sequence is CASSPGLAGGYEQYF. DNA for the CDR3: TGTGCCAGTAGTCCCGGACTAGCGGGAGGCTACGAGCAGTACTTC.